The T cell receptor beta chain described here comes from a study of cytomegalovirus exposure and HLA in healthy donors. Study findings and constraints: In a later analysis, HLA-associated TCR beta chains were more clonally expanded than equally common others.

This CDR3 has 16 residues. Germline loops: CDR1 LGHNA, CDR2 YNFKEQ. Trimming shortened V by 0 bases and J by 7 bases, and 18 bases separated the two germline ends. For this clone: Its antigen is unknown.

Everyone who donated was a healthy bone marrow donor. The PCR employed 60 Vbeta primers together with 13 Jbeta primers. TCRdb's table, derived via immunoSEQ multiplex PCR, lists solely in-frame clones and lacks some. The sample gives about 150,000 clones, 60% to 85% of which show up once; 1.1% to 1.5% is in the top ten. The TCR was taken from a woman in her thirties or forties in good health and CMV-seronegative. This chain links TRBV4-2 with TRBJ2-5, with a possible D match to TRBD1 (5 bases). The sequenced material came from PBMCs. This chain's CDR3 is CASSQDFARVAVTQYF. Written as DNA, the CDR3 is TGTGCCAGCAGCCAAGATTTCGCCAGGGTGGCGGTGACCCAGTACTTC.